This T cell receptor beta chain was sequenced during a study of T-cell memory formation after mild COVID-19. Findings of the study overall: Shrinking CD4+ clones resided mostly in CM and EM, and CD8+ ones in EMRA.

Concerning this clonotype itself: Its antigen is not identified.

MiXCR was run by TCRdb on the 5' RACE reads, yielding one entry per CDR3 protein. Of approximately 100,000 distinct CDR3 sequences listed, 12% are singletons. Material: PBMCs or a T cell subset sorted from them (not recorded which). This receptor was taken from an adult woman who had mild COVID-19 (a few samples of this study predate the infection). Cell type and time point are not known.

The CDR3 nucleotides are TGCGCCAGCAGCCTCAGGAGGGTGAACACTGAAGCTTTCTTT. It specifies CASSLRRVNTEAFF. The chain uses TRBV4-3 and TRBJ1-1; D remains ambiguous. CDR3 length equals 14 residues. V was clipped by 4 bases and J by 0 bases, with 9 bases between them. Looked up from germline, CDR1 is LGHNA and CDR2 is YSLEER.